A selection of T cell receptor beta chains follows, all from one sample in a study of response to subunit inactivated influenza vaccine. TCRdb independently ran MiXCR on the RT-PCR reads; one entry per CDR3 protein. Counted here are roughly 620,000 distinct CDR3 sequences, around 10% occurring once; the ten biggest clones make up about 10%. This sample also belongs to another study, concerning T cells expressing NK-cell markers.

Sequenced here: PBMCs from blood, sampled on the day of vaccination. Receptors originate from a man aged 50 or older who received an inactivated influenza vaccine. Each CDR3 is given with its conserved first and last residue. The D gene is left open where the match is weak. Clone size appears in some rows only: once, few, many, or a class for an expanded clone.

abundance	d_gene	j_gene	v_gene	CDR3aa	CDR3nt
many	TRBD1	TRBJ2-5	TRBV5-1	CASSGGQEQETQYF	TGCGCCAGCAGCGGCGGACAGGAACAAGAGACCCAGTACTTC
few	.	TRBJ1-1	TRBV5-1	CASNRGRESRIKNTEAFF	TGCGCCAGCAACCGCGGGAGGGAATCCAGGATCAAGAACACTGAAGCTTTCTTT
few	.	TRBJ2-4	TRBV18	CASSPWGAAAAPTIQYF	TGTGCCAGCTCACCATGGGGGGCCGCAGCGGCCCCTACAATTCAGTACTTC
.	.	TRBJ2-3	TRBV7-9	CASSSTDYSDTQYF	TGTGCCAGCAGCTCCACCGACTATTCAGATACGCAGTATTTT
.	TRBD2	TRBJ2-3	TRBV15	CATSREGGLAGRTQYF	TGTGCCACCAGCAGAGAGGGGGGACTAGCGGGGCGTACGCAGTATTTT
.	.	TRBJ1-4	TRBV5-1	CASSFWGATNEKLFF	TGCGCCAGCAGCTTCTGGGGGGCAACTAATGAAAAACTGTTTTTT
.	TRBD2	TRBJ2-1	TRBV12-3/TRBV12-4	CASSSGTSGLGEQFF	TGTGCCAGCAGTTCCGGGACTAGCGGTTTGGGTGAGCAGTTCTTC
.	.	TRBJ2-3	TRBV9	CASSVEDTQYF	TGTGCCAGCAGCGTAGAAGATACGCAGTATTTT
few	TRBD2	TRBJ2-3	TRBV15	CATSSGRAVDTQYF	TGTGCCACCAGCAGCGGGAGGGCCGTAGATACGCAGTATTTT
.	.	TRBJ2-7	TRBV20-1	CSLGGRSSYEQYF	TGCAGTTTGGGTGGTCGCAGCTCCTACGAGCAGTACTTC
many	TRBD1	TRBJ2-1	TRBV12-3/TRBV12-4	CASTPGTEKQFF	TGTGCCAGCACCCCCGGGACAGAGAAGCAGTTCTTC
.	TRBD1	TRBJ2-3	TRBV5-1	CASSRTGSQVTDTQYF	TGCGCCAGCAGCAGGACAGGGTCCCAGGTCACAGATACGCAGTATTTT
few	.	TRBJ1-5	TRBV4-1	CASSQDVWQPQHF	TGCGCCAGCAGCCAAGATGTGTGGCAGCCCCAGCATTTT
.	.	TRBJ2-5	TRBV10-3	CAISEEGGRTGETQYF	TGTGCCATCAGTGAGGAGGGGGGTCGCACGGGAGAGACCCAGTACTTC
few	.	TRBJ1-1	TRBV10-2	CASTSGRQNTEAFF	TGCGCCAGCACCTCCGGCCGTCAGAACACTGAAGCTTTCTTT
few	.	TRBJ2-3	TRBV19	CASSIWFGTDTQYF	TGTGCCAGTAGTATATGGTTCGGCACAGATACGCAGTATTTT
few	TRBD2	TRBJ2-5	TRBV6-2/TRBV6-3	CASSYFGPSPASGTQETQYF	TGTGCCAGCAGTTATTTTGGCCCGTCCCCGGCTAGCGGAACCCAAGAGACCCAGTACTTC
.	.	TRBJ2-1	TRBV4-3	CASSQDLPLDPQFF	TGCGCCAGCAGCCAAGATCTTCCGTTGGATCCACAGTTCTTC
.	.	TRBJ2-5	TRBV28	CASSPTWLETQYF	TGTGCCAGCAGTCCGACTTGGCTCGAGACCCAGTACTTC
.	.	TRBJ2-1	TRBV27	CASSFYPLDNEQFF	TGTGCCAGCAGTTTTTACCCACTAGACAATGAGCAGTTCTTC
many	.	TRBJ2-7	TRBV12-3/TRBV12-4	CASSFGHNYEQYF	TGTGCCAGCAGTTTCGGTCACAACTACGAGCAGTACTTC
.	.	TRBJ1-2	TRBV9	CASSVDRSNYGYTF	TGTGCCAGCAGCGTTGACAGGTCTAACTATGGCTACACCTTC
few	.	TRBJ2-5	TRBV12-3/TRBV12-4	CASSLTRGGSQETQYF	TGTGCCAGCAGTTTGACCAGGGGGGGTTCGCAAGAGACCCAGTACTTC
.	.	TRBJ1-4	TRBV14	CASSQGPWGAREKLFF	TGTGCCAGCAGCCAAGGACCCTGGGGCGCGAGGGAAAAACTGTTTTTT
.	.	TRBJ2-1	TRBV6-5	CASSFFSPYKGNEQFF	TGTGCCAGCAGTTTTTTTTCTCCTTACAAAGGGAATGAGCAGTTCTTC
few	.	TRBJ1-2	TRBV2	CASSTEANYGYTF	TGTGCCAGCAGCACGGAAGCTAACTATGGCTACACCTTC
many	.	TRBJ2-3	TRBV12-3/TRBV12-4	CASSSVGDGDTQYF	TGTGCCAGCAGTTCGGTGGGAGATGGAGATACGCAGTATTTT
.	TRBD1	TRBJ1-1	TRBV15	CATSRVQGARDEAFF	TGTGCCACCAGCAGAGTACAGGGGGCGCGAGATGAAGCTTTCTTT
few	.	TRBJ2-7	TRBV7-6	CASSYTGPPYEQYF	TGTGCCAGCAGCTATACAGGGCCCCCCTACGAGCAGTACTTC
few	TRBD1	TRBJ2-7	TRBV6-1	CASATGTSYEQYF	TGTGCCAGTGCGACAGGGACGTCCTACGAGCAGTACTTC
.	.	TRBJ1-1	TRBV5-5	CASSLLSSLNTEAFF	TGTGCCAGCAGCTTGTTGTCGAGTCTTAACACTGAAGCTTTCTTT
few	.	TRBJ2-1	TRBV12-3/TRBV12-4	CASSFFNRARGIPVSYNEQFF	TGTGCCAGCAGTTTTTTTAATCGGGCCAGGGGTATACCTGTCTCCTACAATGAGCAGTTCTTC
many	.	TRBJ2-1	TRBV20-1	CSARDRDTNNEQFF	TGCAGTGCTAGAGACCGGGACACGAACAATGAGCAGTTCTTC
few	.	TRBJ2-7	TRBV14	CASSQGGGPSSYEQYF	TGTGCCAGCAGCCAAGGCGGAGGCCCCAGCTCCTACGAGCAGTACTTC
few	TRBD1	TRBJ2-1	TRBV20-1	CSAESGQRFYNEQFF	TGCAGTGCAGAGTCGGGACAGAGGTTTTACAATGAGCAGTTCTTC
few	.	TRBJ1-5	TRBV6-1	CASSLDTANQPQHF	TGTGCCAGCAGTCTGGACACGGCCAATCAGCCCCAGCATTTT
few	TRBD2	TRBJ2-1	TRBV4-3	CASSQDSGGRAYNEQFF	TGCGCCAGCAGCCAAGATAGCGGCGGGAGGGCCTACAATGAGCAGTTCTTC
few	.	TRBJ2-3	TRBV29-1	CSVGVFTSTDTQYF	TGCAGCGTTGGAGTCTTTACTAGCACAGATACGCAGTATTTT
.	.	TRBJ1-3	TRBV6-2/TRBV6-3	CASSFAGLENTIYF	TGTGCCAGCAGTTTCGCCGGGCTCGAAAACACCATATATTTT
many	TRBD2	TRBJ2-1	TRBV28	CASSWLAGATRSDEQFF	TGTGCCAGCAGTTGGCTAGCGGGAGCCACTAGGAGCGATGAGCAGTTCTTC
many	.	TRBJ2-7	TRBV6-1	CASSRGDEQYF	TGTGCCAGCTCTAGGGGGGACGAGCAGTACTTC
many	.	TRBJ2-1	TRBV29-1	CSVEDFGTSSYNEQFF	TGCAGCGTTGAAGATTTCGGCACTAGCTCCTACAATGAGCAGTTCTTC
.	.	TRBJ2-7	TRBV5-4	CASSFPGGTYEQYF	TGTGCCAGCAGCTTCCCAGGGGGGACCTACGAGCAGTACTTC
.	.	TRBJ1-6	TRBV6-1	CASILGTSPLHF	TGTGCCAGCATCCTGGGGACTTCACCCCTCCACTTT
few	.	TRBJ2-7	TRBV27	CASSLKAPYEQYF	TGTGCCAGCAGTCTAAAAGCTCCTTACGAGCAGTACTTC
.	TRBD2	TRBJ2-1	TRBV6-5	CASSYSTGGVYNEQFF	TGTGCCAGCAGTTACTCGACTGGGGGGGTATACAATGAGCAGTTCTTC
.	TRBD1	TRBJ2-1	TRBV18	CASSRGQGHNEQFF	TGTGCCAGCTCACGTGGACAGGGTCACAATGAGCAGTTCTTC
many	.	TRBJ1-5	TRBV12-3/TRBV12-4	CASSLGGPNSNQPQHF	TGTGCCAGCAGTTTAGGAGGACCAAATAGCAATCAGCCCCAGCATTTT
.	.	TRBJ2-3	TRBV29-1	CSAGGPPDTQYF	TGCAGCGCGGGCGGGCCCCCAGATACGCAGTATTTT
.	.	TRBJ2-5	TRBV25-1	CASSGGLRGETQYF	TGTGCCAGCAGTGGCGGACTAAGGGGAGAGACCCAGTACTTC
.	TRBD2	TRBJ2-3	TRBV4-3	CASSQERLAGSSTDTQYF	TGCGCCAGCAGCCAAGAAAGACTAGCGGGGTCAAGCACAGATACGCAGTATTTT
.	.	TRBJ2-3	TRBV7-2	CASSLGLGMADTQYF	TGTGCCAGCAGCTTAGGACTAGGAATGGCAGATACGCAGTATTTT